The entry below gives a single TCR beta chain sequence along with its context. This clone has just one count. Its antigen remains undetermined. Qualities for individual bases were not recorded, and no much larger clone is one base off. The receptor library was made with the immunoSEQ multiplex PCR assay. The multiplex PCR relied on a mix of 60 forward primers for TCR Vbeta segments and 13 reverse primers for TCR Jbeta segments. Amplification of the CDR3 region of rearranged TCR beta genes was performed with a multiplex PCR assay on genomic DNA. The Illumina HiSeq System was used to sequence the amplified TCR beta libraries as 87-base-pair reads. Under the source paper's analysis protocol: A later analysis tallied around 80 million unique TCR beta chains across the 640 or so repertoires, and approximately 11 million of those chains were shared by two or more donors. To remove PCR and sequencing errors, raw reads were error-corrected and collapsed into unique sequences using a nearest-neighbor algorithm that merged closely related sequences. V, D and J gene segments were assigned by aligning CDR3 sequences to IMGT reference sequences. For a sequence to be retained, at least a six-nucleotide match to both a V gene segment and a J gene segment was required. Rearrangements were called productive when the CDR3 lacked stop codons and stayed in frame with V and J; all others were non-productive. Following IMGT convention, CDR3 was defined as the stretch from the second conserved V-encoded cysteine to the conserved J-encoded phenylalanine. The earlier analysis of roughly 590 of the donors excluded sequences that lacked an unambiguous match to a single V gene segment. An earlier analysis of some 610 of the donors called V segments functional above 56.7% productive rearrangements and segregating when the between-donor standard deviation exceeded 5%. To diagnose cytomegalovirus status from the catalog of TCR beta chain sequences, a statistical classification framework was built. In a later analysis, V and J genes were assigned by comparing TCR nucleotide sequences against IMGT/GENE-DB human TR gene sequences. A later analysis assigned CDR3 sequences and most-parsimonious VDJ recombination scenarios with the TCRdist pipeline. A later analysis defined each TCR beta chain by its CDR3 amino acid sequence plus V-gene family, and excluded reads lacking a unique V-gene family. In a later analysis, approximately 590 highly shared, low-generation-probability nucleotide sequences were removed to address suspected cross-contamination and a sequencing artifact. In a later analysis, a clonal expansion index was calculated for each public chain from normalized within-repertoire ranks of inferred template counts. In a later analysis, generation probabilities were computed with a VDJ recombination model fitted to out-of-frame rearrangements, and the resulting probabilities were checked against IGoR. Hypergeometric tests were used in a later analysis to score TCR-TCR, TCR-HLA and TCR-CMV co-occurrence, with a repertoire-size bias correction applied to the TCR pairs. To estimate false discovery rates, a later analysis permuted the HLA or CMV assignments 20 times. In a later analysis, co-occurring TCRs were grouped using DBSCAN, and TCRdist sequence similarity was added for clustering within HLA-allele-positive subsets. Repertoires with fewer than 30,000 or more than 120,000 public chains were left out of co-occurrence clustering, as were several repertoires with anomalous nucleotide sharing. TCRdb obtained this table from immuneACCESS and retained in-frame rearrangements with V and J assigned. These tables miss some clones; where compared with another copy, unresolved V genes account for less than half of the shortfall, and the remainder is unexplained. D and trimming come from the DNA, and the V and J calls and clone size come from that table. Here the sample has 100,000 to 150,000 clones; about 80% occur a single time. The biggest ten clones account for nearly 9.5% of the sample.

The sample originates from a study of cytomegalovirus exposure and HLA in healthy donors (TCRdb year 2017). Regarding the complete study: In an earlier analysis of around 540 of the donors, 276 Gb of sequence data and 117 million unique TCR beta sequences from 180 million or so T cells were reported. HLA typing included class I and class II loci at four-digit resolution. An early release that covered 500 to 800 HLA-typed donors contained around 330 gigabases of sequencing data and some 87 million unique TCR sequences. Every discovery cohort repertoire had been produced on one sequencing platform. Roughly 5 DR-DQ haplotypes were handled as single units for association and clustering because linkage in the cohort was strong. Across some 400 genotyped donors of the cohort, an average of about 240,000 unique TCR beta nucleotide sequences per donor were sequenced, and roughly 20% of those sequences were non-productive. Rather than using new phenotypic data, the later analysis identified candidate immune exposures from TCR beta sequences and from how often those sequences occurred across donors. Besides the first cohort of roughly 660 subjects, a separate validation cohort made up of 120 or so different subjects was used. In a later analysis, previously published TCR beta repertoires from about 670 donors were re-analyzed and high-resolution HLA genotyping was added so that TCR occurrence patterns could be studied. The study combined high-throughput TCR immunosequencing, statistical association of individual TCRs with disease status, and machine learning to predict cytomegalovirus infection status. An earlier analysis of several hundred of the donors used high-throughput TCR beta sequencing to judge whether each TCR beta V gene segment behaved as functional or pseudogenic. The study used immunosequencing to profile the T cell repertoires of 600 to 850 subjects and linked those repertoires to cytomegalovirus serostatus. Donor age, sex, ethnicity and CMV serostatus were compiled alongside the repertoire data. In a later genetic analysis, genome-wide SNP genotypes for about 55% of the roughly 670 donors were used, and that subset was treated as a discovery cohort. Of the roughly 400 genotyped donors, roughly 76% were placed in the genetic ancestry cluster associated with self-reported Caucasian donors. The study aimed to test whether signatures of past pathogen exposure could be identified by cataloging public T cell receptors. Typing coverage varied by locus: about 620-640 donors for A, B, C, DRB1 and DQB1; approximately 560 for DQA1; over 600 for DPA1; roughly 450 for DPB1. Broad study findings and their caveats: Broadly in line with IMGT annotations, most TCR beta V segments showed up in productive rearrangements about 90% or about 30% of the time in an earlier analysis of 450 to 750 of the donors. For the cohort, immune exposure information was limited to CMV serostatus. A total of 150 or so TCR beta chains were listed by the study as associated with cytomegalovirus. According to a later analysis, most CMV-associated TCR beta chains appeared to be HLA-restricted, and the HLA associations seemed to be driven largely by CMV exposure. In a later analysis, the rate of TCR association differed among HLA loci, with DRB1 alleles having the most associated TCRs and HLA-C alleles having the fewest. Roughly uniform sequencing depth across donors was assumed in presence/absence analyses, although this assumption may not hold. A later analysis reported that several top co-occurrence clusters appeared linked to parvovirus B19, influenza, CMV and Epstein-Barr virus. Some IMGT-functional V segments, including TRBV6-2 and TRBV6-3, could not be distinguished by the 87-base-pair reads and were therefore excluded. V-gene and J-gene trimming of TCR beta chains was associated with a missense DCLRE1C variant in a later genetic analysis, and the association was replicated in an independent cohort. The sequencing pipeline was judged likely to have produced a cluster of highly shared sequence variants as a technical artifact. Cytomegalovirus status was reported to be diagnosed by the classifier with high specificity and sensitivity in both the original and validation cohorts. In a later analysis, HLA-associated TCR beta chains were found to be more clonally expanded and to have lower generation probabilities than equally common non-associated chains. In this cohort, only TCR beta chains were sequenced, and detectable features were limited by the absence of alpha or paired-chain data. Linkage disequilibrium might explain the correlated functional status among segregating V segments, but an unknown experimental factor could not be excluded. In a later analysis, around 15,000 TCR beta sequences were associated with specific HLA alleles at a false discovery rate of 0.05. Compared with the 666-donor mean, donors in an Asian-associated ancestry cluster had fewer N-insertions in productive TCRs, according to a later genetic analysis. Because counts were too low, around 18 rarely observed V segments, including chromosome 9 orphons, were left out of the earlier analysis of about 500 of the donors. It was suggested by the authors that the approach could potentially be generalized to other disease states and immunological phenotypes. Because some donors lacked HLA typing at each locus, the association tests relied only on the typed subset. Most TCR sequences were observed very rarely across donors, whereas some public TCRs were present in many individuals. Assigning TCR associations to individual alleles was difficult when HLA alleles, especially DR and DQ, strongly co-occurred. A further reported finding was that TCR beta sequences accurately predicted the HLA-A and HLA-B alleles for most subjects in the first cohort. A few of the identified cytomegalovirus-associated TCR beta chains were confirmed in vitro to be specific for cytomegalovirus antigens.

From the germline V gene, CDR1 is MNHEY and CDR2 is SVGAGI. The germline V and J ends show losses of 4 bases and 4 bases respectively, and no gene match explains 6 bases of the junction. Reading from cysteine to phenylalanine, the CDR3 counts 14 amino acids. The entry retains the CDR3 DNA only, 42 bases that are in frame from base 1. The cohort was made up of 666 healthy bone marrow donors. At the time of sampling, every cohort member was nominally healthy, though immune exposures that went unrecorded were likely present. The donor tested CMV seropositive, placing the donor among the roughly 270 seropositive members of the cohort. A peripheral blood sample was collected from each donor, and TCR beta sequencing was performed on peripheral blood mononuclear cells. Genomic DNA extraction from the blood cell samples was performed with the Qiagen DNeasy Blood Extraction Kit.

The specimen was PBMCs. The clonotype was recovered from a woman in her forties or fifties in good health and CMV-seropositive. This chain is built from TRBV6-5 and TRBJ2-7; 8 central nucleotides agree with TRBD1. Here the CDR3 is given as CASSSGTGEYEQYF. DNA sequence: TGTGCCAGCAGTTCCGGGACAGGCGAGTACGAGCAGTACTTC.